The clone carrying this T cell receptor beta chain was observed a few times. Its matching antigen is unknown. The source of the sample is a study of T cells in localized non-small cell lung cancer. Using immunoSEQ multiplex PCR, the repertoire was profiled, and TCRdb retains in-frame clones only, with some absent. The profile shows approximately 35,000 clones, 85% to 90% of them singletons. The CDR3 contains 17 residues. Trimming removed 3 bases from V and 1 base from J; junction bases left unmatched: 6. Germline-derived CDR1 and CDR2 are LNHDA and SQIVND (reference sequence). Points from the study as a whole: Heterogeneity within the tumor remains possible, as just one region underwent sequencing.

The sample was peripheral blood, taken before any cancer treatment. The chain carries TRBV19 and TRBJ2-6, with 7 bases matching TRBD1. The TCR comes from a man between 40 and 75 years old with stage I lung adenocarcinoma. CDR3 region: CASSMRQGVSGANVLTF. The CDR3 DNA follows: TGTGCCAGTAGTATGCGGCAGGGGGTATCTGGGGCCAACGTCCTGACTTTC.